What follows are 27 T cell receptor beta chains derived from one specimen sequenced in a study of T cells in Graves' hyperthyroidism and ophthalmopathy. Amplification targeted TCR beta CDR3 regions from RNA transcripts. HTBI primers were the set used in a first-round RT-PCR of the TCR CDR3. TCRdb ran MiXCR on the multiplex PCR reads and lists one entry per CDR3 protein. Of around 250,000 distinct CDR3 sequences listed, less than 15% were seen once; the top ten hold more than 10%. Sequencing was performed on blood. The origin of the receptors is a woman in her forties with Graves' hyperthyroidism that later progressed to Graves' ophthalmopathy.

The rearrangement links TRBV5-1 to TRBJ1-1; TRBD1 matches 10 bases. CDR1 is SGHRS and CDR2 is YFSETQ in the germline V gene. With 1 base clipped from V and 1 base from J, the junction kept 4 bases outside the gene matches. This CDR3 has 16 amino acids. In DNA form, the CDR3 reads TGCGCCAGCAGCTTGTGGGGGACAGGGGCGAACACTGAAGCTTTCTTT. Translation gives CASSLWGTGANTEAFF.

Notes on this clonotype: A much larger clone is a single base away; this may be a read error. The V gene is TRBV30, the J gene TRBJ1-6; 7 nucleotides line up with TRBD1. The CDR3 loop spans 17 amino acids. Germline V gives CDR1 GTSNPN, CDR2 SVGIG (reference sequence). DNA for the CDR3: TGTGCCTGGAGTGTAGGGGGCTTAGGTTCCTCTAATTCACCCCTCCACTTT. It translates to CAWSVGGLGSSNSPLHF.

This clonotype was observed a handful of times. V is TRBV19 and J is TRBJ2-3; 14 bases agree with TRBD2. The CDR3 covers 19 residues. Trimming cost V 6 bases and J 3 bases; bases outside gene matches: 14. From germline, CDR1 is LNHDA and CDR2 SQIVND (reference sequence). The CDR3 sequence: CASSLFGTSGGGITDTQYF. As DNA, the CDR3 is TGTGCCAGTAGCCTGTTCGGGACTAGCGGGGGAGGTATTACAGATACGCAGTATTTT.

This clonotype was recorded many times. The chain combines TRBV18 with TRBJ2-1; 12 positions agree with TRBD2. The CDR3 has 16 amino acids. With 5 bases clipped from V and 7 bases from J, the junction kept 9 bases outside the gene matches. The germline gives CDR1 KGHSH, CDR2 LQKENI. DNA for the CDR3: TGTGCCAGCTCATCGTTCCTAGCGGGAGGGCCAAATGAGCAGTTCTTC. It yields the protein CASSSFLAGGPNEQFF.

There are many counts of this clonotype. The CDR3 region is CASSLALGRGQRTGELFF. For the CDR3, the DNA is TGTGCCAGCAGTTTAGCGCTAGGACGGGGACAGAGGACCGGGGAGCTGTTTTTT. The chain is built from TRBV12-3 or TRBV12-4 and TRBJ2-2; 7 bases agree with TRBD1. This CDR3 comprises 18 residues. Germline trimming cut 0 bases from V and 5 bases from J; bases unmatched to any gene: 12.

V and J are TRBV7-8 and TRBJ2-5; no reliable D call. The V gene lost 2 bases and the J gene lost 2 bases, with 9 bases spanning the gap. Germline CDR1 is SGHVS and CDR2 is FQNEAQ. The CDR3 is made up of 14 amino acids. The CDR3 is CASSLRGNQETQYF. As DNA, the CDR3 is TGTGCCAGCAGCTTAAGAGGAAATCAAGAGACCCAGTACTTC.

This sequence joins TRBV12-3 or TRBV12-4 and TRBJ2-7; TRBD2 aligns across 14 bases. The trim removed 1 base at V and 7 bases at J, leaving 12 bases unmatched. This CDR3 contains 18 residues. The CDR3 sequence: CASSLETSGRARMGEQYF. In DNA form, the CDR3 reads TGTGCCAGCAGTTTAGAGACTAGCGGGAGGGCCCGAATGGGGGAGCAGTACTTC.

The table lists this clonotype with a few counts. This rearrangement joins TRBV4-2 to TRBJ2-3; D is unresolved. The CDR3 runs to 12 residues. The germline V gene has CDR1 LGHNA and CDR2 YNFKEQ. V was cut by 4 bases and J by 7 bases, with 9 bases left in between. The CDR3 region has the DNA TGTGCCAGCAGCCCGGACGTCAATACGCAGTATTTT. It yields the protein CASSPDVNTQYF.

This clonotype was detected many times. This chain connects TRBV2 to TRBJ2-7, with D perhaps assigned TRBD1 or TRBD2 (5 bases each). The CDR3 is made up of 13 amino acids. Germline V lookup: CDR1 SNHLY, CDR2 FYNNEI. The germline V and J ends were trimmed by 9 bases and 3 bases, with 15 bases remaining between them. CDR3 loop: CASSGANLYEQYF. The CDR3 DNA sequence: TGTGCCAGTTCCGGGGCAAACCTCTACGAGCAGTACTTC.

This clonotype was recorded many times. The CDR3 reads CASSSSQGGGQQYF. CDR3 in DNA: TGTGCCAGCAGCTCATCCCAGGGAGGGGGACAGCAGTACTTC. The chain has TRBV2 and TRBJ2-7; weak D call: TRBD2 (7 bases). Germline V CDR1 and CDR2: SNHLY, FYNNEI. Between the trimmed V and J ends, which lost 6 bases and 8 bases, there was a span of 20 bases. The CDR3 loop spans 14 amino acids.

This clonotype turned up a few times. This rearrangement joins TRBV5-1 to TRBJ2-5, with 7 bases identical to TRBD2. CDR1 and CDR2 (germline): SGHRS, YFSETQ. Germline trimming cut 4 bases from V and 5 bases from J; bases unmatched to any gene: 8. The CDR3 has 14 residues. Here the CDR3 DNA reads TGCGCCAGCAGCAACTTAGCGGGCGCCGAGACCCAGTACTTC. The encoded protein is CASSNLAGAETQYF.

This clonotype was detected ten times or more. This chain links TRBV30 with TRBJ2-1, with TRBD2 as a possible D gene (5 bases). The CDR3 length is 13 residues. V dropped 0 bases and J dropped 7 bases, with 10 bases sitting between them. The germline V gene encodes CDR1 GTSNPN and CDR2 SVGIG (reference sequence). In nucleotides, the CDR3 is TGTGCCTGGAGTGTAGGCCGGAGGAATGAGCAGTTCTTC. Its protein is CAWSVGRRNEQFF.

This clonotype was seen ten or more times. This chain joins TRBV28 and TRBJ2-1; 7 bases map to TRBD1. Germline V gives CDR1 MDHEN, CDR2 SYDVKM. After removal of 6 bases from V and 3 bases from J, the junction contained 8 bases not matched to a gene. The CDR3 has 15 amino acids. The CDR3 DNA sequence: TGTGCCAGCAGCCGACGGGACAGAAGCTACAATGAGCAGTTCTTC. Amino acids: CASSRRDRSYNEQFF.

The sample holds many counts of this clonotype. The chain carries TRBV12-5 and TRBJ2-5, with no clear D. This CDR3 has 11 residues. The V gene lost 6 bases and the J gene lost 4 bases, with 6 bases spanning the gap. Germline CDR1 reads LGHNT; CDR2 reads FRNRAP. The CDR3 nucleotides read TGTGCTAGTGGGCTAGGAGAGACCCAGTACTTC. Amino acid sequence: CASGLGETQYF.

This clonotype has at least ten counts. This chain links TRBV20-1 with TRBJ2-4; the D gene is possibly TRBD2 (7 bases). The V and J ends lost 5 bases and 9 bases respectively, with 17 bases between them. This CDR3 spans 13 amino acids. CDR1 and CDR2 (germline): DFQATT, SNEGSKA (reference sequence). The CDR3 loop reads CSAPGAREGIQYF. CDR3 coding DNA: TGCAGTGCTCCAGGGGCCAGGGAGGGCATTCAGTACTTC.

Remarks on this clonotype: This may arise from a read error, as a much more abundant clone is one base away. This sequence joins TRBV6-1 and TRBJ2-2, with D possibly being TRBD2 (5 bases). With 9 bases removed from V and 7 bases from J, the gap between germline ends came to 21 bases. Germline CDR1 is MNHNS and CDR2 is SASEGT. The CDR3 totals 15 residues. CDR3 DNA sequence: TGTGCCAGTCGGGGTCTGCTAGTGGGAGTCGGGGAGCTGTTTTTT. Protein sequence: CASRGLLVGVGELFF.

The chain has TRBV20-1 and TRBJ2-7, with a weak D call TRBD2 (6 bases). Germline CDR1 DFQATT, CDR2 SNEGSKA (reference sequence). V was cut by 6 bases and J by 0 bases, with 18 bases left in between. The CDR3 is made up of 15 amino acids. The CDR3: CSAESWDSSSYEQYF. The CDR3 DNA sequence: TGCAGTGCCGAGAGTTGGGACTCTAGCTCCTACGAGCAGTACTTC.

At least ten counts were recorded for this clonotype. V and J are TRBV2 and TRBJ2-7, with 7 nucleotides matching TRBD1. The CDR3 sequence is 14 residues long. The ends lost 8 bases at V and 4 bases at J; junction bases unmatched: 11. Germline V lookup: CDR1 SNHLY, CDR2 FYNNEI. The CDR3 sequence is CASLDRRTSYEQYF. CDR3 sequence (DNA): TGTGCCAGCCTGGACAGGAGGACCTCTTACGAGCAGTACTTC.

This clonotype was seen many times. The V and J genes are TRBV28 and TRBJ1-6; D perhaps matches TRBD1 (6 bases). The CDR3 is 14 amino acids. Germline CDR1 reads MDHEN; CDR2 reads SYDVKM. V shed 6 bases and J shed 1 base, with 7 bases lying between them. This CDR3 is CASRTGSYNSPLHF. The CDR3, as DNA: TGTGCCAGCAGGACAGGATCCTATAATTCACCCCTCCACTTT.

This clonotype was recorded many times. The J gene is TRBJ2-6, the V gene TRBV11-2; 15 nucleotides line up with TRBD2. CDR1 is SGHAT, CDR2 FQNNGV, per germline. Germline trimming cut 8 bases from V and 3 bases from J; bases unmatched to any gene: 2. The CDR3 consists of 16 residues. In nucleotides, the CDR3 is TGTGCCAGCGCGGGACTAGCGGGAGGTGGGGCCAACGTCCTGACTTTC. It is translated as CASAGLAGGGANVLTF.

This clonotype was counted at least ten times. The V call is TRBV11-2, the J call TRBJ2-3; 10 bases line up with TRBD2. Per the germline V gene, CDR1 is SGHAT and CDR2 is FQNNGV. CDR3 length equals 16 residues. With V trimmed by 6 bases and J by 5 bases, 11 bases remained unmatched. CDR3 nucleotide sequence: TGTGCCAGCAGGCCCATTAGCGGGAGGCGCGGAGATACGCAGTATTTT. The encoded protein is CASRPISGRRGDTQYF. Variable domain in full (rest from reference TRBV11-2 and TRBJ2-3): EAGVAQSPRYKIIEKRQSVAFWCNPISGHATLYWYQQILGQGPKLLIQFQNNGVVDDSQLPKDRFSAERLKGVDSTLKIQPAKLEDSAVYLCASRPISGRRGDTQYFGPGTRLTVL.

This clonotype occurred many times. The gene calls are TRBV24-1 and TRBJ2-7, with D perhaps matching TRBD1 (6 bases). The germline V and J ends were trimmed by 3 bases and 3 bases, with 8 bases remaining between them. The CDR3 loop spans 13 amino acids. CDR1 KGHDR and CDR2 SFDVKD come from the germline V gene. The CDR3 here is CATSDVQGYEQYF. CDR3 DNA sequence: TGTGCCACCAGTGATGTACAGGGCTACGAGCAGTACTTC.

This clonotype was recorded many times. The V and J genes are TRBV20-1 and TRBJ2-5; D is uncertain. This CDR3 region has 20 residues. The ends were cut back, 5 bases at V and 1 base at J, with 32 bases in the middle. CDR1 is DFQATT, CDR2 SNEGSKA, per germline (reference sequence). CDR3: CSADPASFFFPVDGQETQYF. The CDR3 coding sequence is TGCAGTGCTGACCCTGCTTCGTTTTTTTTTCCGGTGGACGGCCAAGAGACCCAGTACTTC.

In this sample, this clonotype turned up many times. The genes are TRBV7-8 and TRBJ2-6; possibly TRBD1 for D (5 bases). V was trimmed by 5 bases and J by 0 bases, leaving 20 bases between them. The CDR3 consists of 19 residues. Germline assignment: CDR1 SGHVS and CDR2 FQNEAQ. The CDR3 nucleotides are TGTGCCAGCAGCATTGGGGCCTCCCCTTCGGGCTCTGGGGCCAACGTCCTGACTTTC. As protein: CASSIGASPSGSGANVLTF.

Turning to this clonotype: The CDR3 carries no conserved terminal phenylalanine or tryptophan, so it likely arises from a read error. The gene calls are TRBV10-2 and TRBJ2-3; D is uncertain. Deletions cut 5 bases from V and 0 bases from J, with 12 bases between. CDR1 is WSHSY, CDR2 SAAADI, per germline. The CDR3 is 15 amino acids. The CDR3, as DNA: TGCGCCAGCAGTTCCCTGGGTGGGAGCACAGATACGCAGTATCTT. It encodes CASSSLGGSTDTQYL.

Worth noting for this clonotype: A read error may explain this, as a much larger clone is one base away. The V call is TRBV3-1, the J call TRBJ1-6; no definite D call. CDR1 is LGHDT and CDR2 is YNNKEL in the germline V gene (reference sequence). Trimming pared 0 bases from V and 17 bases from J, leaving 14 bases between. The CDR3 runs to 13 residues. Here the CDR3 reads CASSQDLGGLFHF. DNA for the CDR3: TGTGCCAGCAGCCAAGATCTTGGAGGGCTCTTCCACTTT.

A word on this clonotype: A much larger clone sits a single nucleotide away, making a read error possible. The CDR3 region is CATSDPGTGRSYEQYF. The CDR3 DNA reads as TGTGCCACCAGTGACCCGGGGACAGGGAGGTCCTACGAGCAGTACTTC. The chain recombines TRBV10-3 with TRBJ2-7, with TRBD1 identical over 9 bases. CDR1 is ENHRY and CDR2 is SYGVKD in the germline V gene. CDR3 length: 16 residues.